This TCR beta chain was profiled in a study of cytomegalovirus exposure and HLA in healthy donors. Study results and limitations: One variant, a missense change in DCLRE1C, was linked in a later analysis to TCR beta V- and J-gene trimming. It was reportedly the case that the classifier diagnosed cytomegalovirus status with high specificity and sensitivity. The authors excluded some V segments, including TRBV6-2 and TRBV6-3, as indistinguishable.

Germline V gene sequence: CDR1 MNHEY, CDR2 SVGAGI. CDR3 size: 15 residues. V lost 7 bases and J lost 6, with 16 bases in between. The PCR had 60 Vbeta and 13 Jbeta primers. This table comes from immunoSEQ multiplex PCR, and its TCRdb copy is limited to in-frame clones, with some not included. The repertoire includes about 89,000 clones, 70% to 80% of them detected once, and 3% to 4.5% sits in the top ten. Donors likely had unrecorded immune exposures despite being nominally healthy when sampled. This clone appeared a single time. Its antigen is unidentified. The genes are TRBV6-5 and TRBJ1-6, with a possible D match to TRBD1 (5 bases). The sample taken for sequencing was PBMCs. This TCR derives from a man under 40 in good health and CMV-seronegative. Here the CDR3 DNA reads TGTGCCAGCACGGGGGTGTTCTCACCTAATTCACCCCTCCACTTT. It is translated as CASTGVFSPNSPLHF.